Following are 13 T cell receptor beta chains from one sample sequenced in a study of glioma-infiltrating T cells. Amplification of TCR alpha and beta CDR3 regions from RNA used iRepertoire nested multiplex PCR. TCRdb re-called the multiplex PCR reads through MiXCR, storing one row per CDR3 protein. The repertoire consists of 100,000 to 150,000 distinct CDR3 sequences, with approximately 24% occurring once and the leading ten covering around a quarter. Sequenced: glioma tissue, nonneoplastic brain tissue, or PBMCs (not recorded which). These receptors were obtained from a human donor with low-grade glioma or glioblastoma, undergoing nonglioma brain surgery, or in good health (not recorded which).

The V and J genes are TRBV6-1 and TRBJ1-5; D is perhaps TRBD1 (5 bases). The length of the CDR3 is 14 residues. The germline gives CDR1 MNHNS, CDR2 SASEGT. V was clipped by 5 bases and J by 2 bases, with 10 bases between them. CDR3 protein: CASSITGCNQPQHF. Written as DNA, the CDR3 is TGTGCCAGCAGTATCACAGGTTGCAATCAGCCCCAGCATTTT.

The chain is built from TRBV6-2 or TRBV6-3 and TRBJ2-7, with TRBD1 matching over 7 bases. The germline gives CDR1 MNHEY, CDR2 SVGEGT. The length of the CDR3 is 14 residues. J was trimmed by 4 bases and V by 6 bases; bases with no gene match: 9. CDR3 DNA sequence: TGTGCCAGCAGCCAAAACAGGGGTTTATACGAGCAGTACGTC. As protein: CASSQNRGLYEQYV.

This clonotype was seen once. V usage is TRBV7-2 and J usage is TRBJ1-2; TRBD1 might be the D (5 bases). V lost 3 bases to trimming and J lost 8 bases, with 10 bases between them. Germline assignment: CDR1 SGHTA and CDR2 FQGNSA. CDR3 length equals 12 residues. The CDR3: CASSFDGGGYTF. The CDR3, as DNA: TGTGCCAGCAGCTTTGACGGGGGGGGCTACACCTTC.

This chain links TRBV7-7 with TRBJ2-1; 7 bases fit TRBD1. V dropped 4 bases and J dropped 2; count of bases not matched to a gene: 8. This CDR3 contains 16 residues. Germline V lookup: CDR1 SSHAT, CDR2 FNYEAQ (reference sequence). CDR3 bases: TGTGCCAGCAGCTCGGGGACAGCCGACGCCTACAATGAGCAGTTCTTC. Translated: CASSSGTADAYNEQFF.

The table lists this clonotype with a few counts. The rearrangement uses TRBV7-9 and TRBJ2-3; D perhaps matches TRBD1 (6 bases). V lost 8 bases and J 0 bases, leaving 15 bases between the germline ends. Germline V CDR1 and CDR2: SEHNR, FQNEAQ (reference sequence). The CDR3 totals 15 residues. CDR3 bases: TGTGCCAGCGCGTGGACAGATCGTAGCACAGATACGCAGTATTTT. It yields the protein CASAWTDRSTDTQYF.

This clonotype was recorded at least ten times. The chain recombines TRBV7-6 with TRBJ1-1; D is undetermined. V was cut by 7 bases and J by 0 bases, with 12 bases left in between. The CDR3 is 14 residues long. Germline CDR1 and CDR2: SGHVS and FNYEAQ. As DNA, the CDR3 is TGTGCCAGCACCCCTGGACCCCTGAACACTGAAGCTTTCTTT. Translation gives CASTPGPLNTEAFF. The full variable domain, rest sourced from reference TRBV7-6 and TRBJ1-1, is GAGVSQSPRYKVTKRGQDVALRCDPISGHVSLYWYRQALGQGPEFLTYFNYEAQQDKSGLPNDRFSAERPEGSISTLTIQRTEQRDSAMYRCASTPGPLNTEAFFGQGTRLTVV.

In this sample, this clonotype turned up many times. The gene calls are TRBV2 and TRBJ1-1; possibly TRBD1 for D (5 bases). CDR3 size: 14 residues. Per the germline V gene, CDR1 is SNHLY and CDR2 is FYNNEI. Trimming shortened V by 6 bases and J by 4 bases, and 15 bases separated the two germline ends. The CDR3 protein is CASRPDGGVTEAFF. The DNA of the CDR3 is TGTGCCAGCAGGCCAGATGGGGGAGTCACTGAAGCTTTCTTT.

Note on this clonotype: A read error may explain this, as a much larger clone is one base away. Since the CDR3 does not end with the conserved phenylalanine or tryptophan, this likely comes from a read error. The rearrangement uses TRBV12-3 or TRBV12-4 and TRBJ2-1; D is perhaps TRBD1 or TRBD2 (5 bases each). CDR3 length: 14 residues. The ends were cut back, 8 bases at V and 0 bases at J, with 11 bases in the middle. The DNA of the CDR3 is TGTGCCAGCGGTGCAGGGAGCTCCTACAATGAGCAGTTCTCC. Translated, it gives CASGAGSSYNEQFS.

The chain links TRBV28 to TRBJ2-5; 12 nucleotides match TRBD1. The junction had 10 bases not matched to a gene; V was cut back by 0 bases and J by 2 bases. The CDR3 has 19 amino acids. The germline CDR1 and CDR2 sequences are MDHEN and SYDVKM. The CDR3: CASSLWGTGGANFQETQYF. The CDR3 DNA reads as TGTGCCAGCAGTTTATGGGGGACAGGGGGCGCGAACTTTCAAGAGACCCAGTACTTC. Supplemented by reference TRBV28 and TRBJ2-5, the full variable domain reads DVKVTQSSRYLVKRTGEKVFLECVQDMDHENMFWYRQDPGLGLRLIYFSYDVKMKEKGDIPEGYSVSREKKERFSLILESASTNQTSMYLCASSLWGTGGANFQETQYFGPGTRLLVL.

This clonotype has a count of ten or more. This sequence joins TRBV25-1 and TRBJ1-1; TRBD1 aligns across 10 bases. V dropped 8 bases and J dropped 4; count of bases not matched to a gene: 1. The germline gives CDR1 MGHDK, CDR2 SYGVNS. The CDR3 runs to 12 residues. The CDR3 DNA follows: TGTGCCAGCTGGGACAGGGGCACTGAAGCTTTCTTT. Protein: CASWDRGTEAFF.

This clonotype was seen a few times. V gene TRBV7-9 combines with J gene TRBJ1-1; D not certain. V lost 4 bases and J lost 5, with 11 bases in between. Germline loops: CDR1 SEHNR, CDR2 FQNEAQ (reference sequence). This CDR3 comprises 13 residues. The CDR3: CASSSLARTEAFF. For the CDR3, the DNA is TGTGCCAGCAGCTCCCTCGCGCGGACTGAAGCTTTCTTT.

The rearrangement joins TRBV7-8 to TRBJ2-7; D perhaps matches TRBD2 (6 bases). The CDR3 extends over 17 amino acids. The V end was cut by 0 bases, the J end by 6 bases, with 21 bases between. Germline V gene sequence: CDR1 SGHVS, CDR2 FQNEAQ. This CDR3 is CASSLAVGRGSSSEQYV. In DNA, the CDR3 is TGTGCCAGCAGCTTAGCGGTGGGGCGGGGATCCTCTAGCGAGCAGTACGTC.

In this sample, this clonotype turned up a few times. The V gene is TRBV12-3 or TRBV12-4, the J gene TRBJ1-5, with 7 bases identical to TRBD1. This CDR3 has 15 residues. Losses at the gene ends were 6 bases for V and 2 bases for J; bases not matched to a gene: 7. The CDR3 spells CASRYRGRGNQPQHF. The DNA of the CDR3 is TGTGCCAGCAGATACAGGGGAAGGGGCAATCAGCCCCAGCATTTT.